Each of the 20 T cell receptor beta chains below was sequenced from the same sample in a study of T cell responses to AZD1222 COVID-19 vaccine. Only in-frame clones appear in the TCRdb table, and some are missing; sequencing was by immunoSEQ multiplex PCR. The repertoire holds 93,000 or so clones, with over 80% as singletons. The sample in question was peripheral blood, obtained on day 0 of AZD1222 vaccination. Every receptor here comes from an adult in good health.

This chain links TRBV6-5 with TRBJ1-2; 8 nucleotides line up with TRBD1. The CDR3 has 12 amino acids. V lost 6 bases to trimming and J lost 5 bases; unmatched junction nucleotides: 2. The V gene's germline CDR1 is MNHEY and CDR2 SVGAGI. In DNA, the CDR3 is TGTGCCAGCAGAGGACAGGGTTATGGCTACACCTTC. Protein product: CASRGQGYGYTF.

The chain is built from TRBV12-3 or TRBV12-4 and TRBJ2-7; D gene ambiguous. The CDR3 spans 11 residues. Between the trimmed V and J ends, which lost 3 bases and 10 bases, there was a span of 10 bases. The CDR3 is CASSLGGSQYF. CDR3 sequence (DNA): TGTGCCAGCAGTTTGGGCGGCAGCCAGTACTTC.

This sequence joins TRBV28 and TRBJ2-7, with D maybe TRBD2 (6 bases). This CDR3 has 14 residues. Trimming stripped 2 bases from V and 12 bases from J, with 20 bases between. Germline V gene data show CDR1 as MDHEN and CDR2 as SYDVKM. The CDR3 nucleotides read TGTGCCAGCAGTTTAGCAGCGGGCAATAGAATGGGGTACTTC. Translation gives CASSLAAGNRMGYF.

The CDR3 coding sequence is TGTGCCAGCAGTGACGGGGCCCACGGTGAGCAGTTCTTC. This sequence encodes CASSDGAHGEQFF. This chain joins TRBV6-4 and TRBJ2-1, with D possibly matching TRBD1 (5 bases). Germline V gene data show CDR1 as MRHNA and CDR2 as SNTAGT. The CDR3 runs to 13 residues. Trimming took off 2 bases at V and 9 bases at J, with 11 bases between the two ends.

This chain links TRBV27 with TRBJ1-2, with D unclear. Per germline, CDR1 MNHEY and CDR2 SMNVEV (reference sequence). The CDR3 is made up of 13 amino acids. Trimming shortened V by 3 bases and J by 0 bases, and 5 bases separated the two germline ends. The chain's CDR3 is CASSFLANYGYTF. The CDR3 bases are TGTGCCAGCAGTTTTCTTGCTAACTATGGCTACACCTTC.

Here the CDR3 DNA reads TGTGCCAGCAGTGAAGCCAGGGTAGGGTTCAATGAGCAGTTCTTC. This translates into CASSEARVGFNEQFF. The chain links TRBV6-1 to TRBJ2-1; possible D gene TRBD1, 5 bases. In germline, CDR1 is MNHNS, CDR2 SASEGT. The V gene lost 0 bases and the J gene lost 6 bases, with 12 bases spanning the gap. This CDR3 is built from 15 residues.

The DNA for the CDR3 is TGTGCCAGCAGTCCTTATACAGGGGGCTACGAGCAGTACTTC. It specifies CASSPYTGGYEQYF. The chain is built from TRBV6-5 and TRBJ2-7; 8 bases agree with TRBD1. The CDR3 is 14 amino acids. Trimming removed 5 bases from V and 3 bases from J; junction bases left unmatched: 6. CDR1 is MNHEY and CDR2 is SVGAGI in the germline V gene.

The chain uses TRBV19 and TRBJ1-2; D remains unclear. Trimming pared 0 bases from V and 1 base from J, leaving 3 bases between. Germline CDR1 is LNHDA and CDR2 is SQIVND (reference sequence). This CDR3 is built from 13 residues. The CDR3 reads CASSIDLNYGYTF. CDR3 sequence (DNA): TGTGCCAGTAGTATAGATCTTAACTATGGCTACACCTTC. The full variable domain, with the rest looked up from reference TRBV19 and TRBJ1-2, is DGGITQSPKYLFRKEGQNVTLSCEQNLNHDAMYWYRQDPGQGLRLIYYSQIVNDFQKGDIAEGYSVSREKKESFPLTVTSAQKNPTAFYLCASSIDLNYGYTFGSGTRLTVV.

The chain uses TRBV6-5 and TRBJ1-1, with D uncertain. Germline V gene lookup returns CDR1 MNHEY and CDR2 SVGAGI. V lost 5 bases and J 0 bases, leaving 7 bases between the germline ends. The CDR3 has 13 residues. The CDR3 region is CASSLLMNTEAFF. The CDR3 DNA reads TGTGCCAGCAGTCTTTTGATGAACACTGAAGCTTTCTTT.

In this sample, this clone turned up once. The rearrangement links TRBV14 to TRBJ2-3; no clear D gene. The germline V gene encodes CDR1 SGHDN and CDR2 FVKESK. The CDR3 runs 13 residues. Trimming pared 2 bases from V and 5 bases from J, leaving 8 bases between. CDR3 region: CASSQPLIDTQYF. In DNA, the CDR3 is TGTGCCAGCAGCCAACCTCTAATAGATACGCAGTATTTT.

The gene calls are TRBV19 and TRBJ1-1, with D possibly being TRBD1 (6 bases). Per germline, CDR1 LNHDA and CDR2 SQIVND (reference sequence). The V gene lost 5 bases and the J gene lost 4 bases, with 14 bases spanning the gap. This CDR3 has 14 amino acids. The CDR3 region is CASSPQGISTEAFF. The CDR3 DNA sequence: TGTGCCAGTAGTCCGCAGGGGATAAGCACTGAAGCTTTCTTT.

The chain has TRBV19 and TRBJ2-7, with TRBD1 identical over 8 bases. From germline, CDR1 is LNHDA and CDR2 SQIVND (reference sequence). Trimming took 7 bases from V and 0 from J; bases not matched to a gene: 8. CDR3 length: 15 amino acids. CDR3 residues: CASKEGQGSSYEQYF. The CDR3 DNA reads TGTGCCAGTAAAGAAGGACAGGGTAGCTCCTACGAGCAGTACTTC.

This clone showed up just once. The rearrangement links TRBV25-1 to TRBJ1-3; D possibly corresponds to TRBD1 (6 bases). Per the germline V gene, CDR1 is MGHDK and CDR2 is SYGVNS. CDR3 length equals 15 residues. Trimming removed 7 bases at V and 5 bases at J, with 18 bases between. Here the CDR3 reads CASTPSTGSRNTIYF. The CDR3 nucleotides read TGTGCCAGCACCCCGTCTACAGGGTCCCGAAACACCATATATTTT.

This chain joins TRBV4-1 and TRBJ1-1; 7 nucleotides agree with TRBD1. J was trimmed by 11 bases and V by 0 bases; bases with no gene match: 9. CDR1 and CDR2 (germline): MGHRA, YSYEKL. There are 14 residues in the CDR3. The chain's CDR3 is CASSQDPAEDRAFF. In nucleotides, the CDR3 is TGCGCCAGCAGCCAAGATCCAGCCGAGGACAGGGCTTTCTTT.

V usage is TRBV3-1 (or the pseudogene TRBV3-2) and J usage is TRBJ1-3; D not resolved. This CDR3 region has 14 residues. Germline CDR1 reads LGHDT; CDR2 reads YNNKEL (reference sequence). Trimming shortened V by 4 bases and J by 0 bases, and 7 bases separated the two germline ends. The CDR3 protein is CASSLGSSGNTIYF. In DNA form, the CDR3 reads TGTGCCAGCAGCCTGGGGTCCTCTGGAAACACCATATATTTT.

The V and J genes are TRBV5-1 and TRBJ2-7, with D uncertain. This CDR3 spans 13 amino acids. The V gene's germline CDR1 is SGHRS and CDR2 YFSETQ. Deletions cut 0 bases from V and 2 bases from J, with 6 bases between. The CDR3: CASSLDSTYEQYF. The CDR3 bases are TGCGCCAGCAGCTTGGACAGCACCTACGAGCAGTACTTC.

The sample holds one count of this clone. This CDR3 reads CASSTGRASYEQYF. Written as DNA, the CDR3 is TGTGCCAGCAGTACAGGTAGGGCGTCCTACGAGCAGTACTTC. The V call is TRBV6-6, the J call TRBJ2-7; possibly TRBD1 for D (5 bases). V was shortened by 5 bases and J by 1 base, with 12 bases between the two germline ends. CDR1 MNHNY and CDR2 SVGAGI come from the germline V gene (reference sequence). The CDR3 has 14 amino acids.

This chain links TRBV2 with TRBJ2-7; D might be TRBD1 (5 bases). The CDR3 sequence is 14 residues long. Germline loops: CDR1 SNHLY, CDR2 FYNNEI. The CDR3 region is CVRQTVLGRNEQYF. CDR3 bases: TGTGTAAGGCAGACAGTCCTTGGTAGGAACGAGCAGTACTTC.

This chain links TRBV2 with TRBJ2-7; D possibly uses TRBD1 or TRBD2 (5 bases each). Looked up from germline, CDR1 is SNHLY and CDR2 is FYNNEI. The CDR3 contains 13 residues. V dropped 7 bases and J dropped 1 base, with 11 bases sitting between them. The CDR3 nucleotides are TGTGCCAGCACCGGGACCCTATCCTACGAGCAGTACTTC. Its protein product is CASTGTLSYEQYF. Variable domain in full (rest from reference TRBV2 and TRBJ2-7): EPEVTQTPSHQVTQMGQEVILRCVPISNHLYFYWYRQILGQKVEFLVSFYNNEISEKSEIFDDQFSVERPDGSNFTLKIRSTKLEDSAMYFCASTGTLSYEQYFGPGTRLTVT.

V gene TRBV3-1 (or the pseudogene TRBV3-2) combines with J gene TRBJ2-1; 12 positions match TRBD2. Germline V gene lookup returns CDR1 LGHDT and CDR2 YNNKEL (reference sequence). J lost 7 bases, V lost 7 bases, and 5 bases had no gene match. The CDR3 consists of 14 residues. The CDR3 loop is CASTSGGARNEQFF. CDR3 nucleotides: TGTGCCAGCACTAGCGGGGGGGCTCGAAATGAGCAGTTCTTC.